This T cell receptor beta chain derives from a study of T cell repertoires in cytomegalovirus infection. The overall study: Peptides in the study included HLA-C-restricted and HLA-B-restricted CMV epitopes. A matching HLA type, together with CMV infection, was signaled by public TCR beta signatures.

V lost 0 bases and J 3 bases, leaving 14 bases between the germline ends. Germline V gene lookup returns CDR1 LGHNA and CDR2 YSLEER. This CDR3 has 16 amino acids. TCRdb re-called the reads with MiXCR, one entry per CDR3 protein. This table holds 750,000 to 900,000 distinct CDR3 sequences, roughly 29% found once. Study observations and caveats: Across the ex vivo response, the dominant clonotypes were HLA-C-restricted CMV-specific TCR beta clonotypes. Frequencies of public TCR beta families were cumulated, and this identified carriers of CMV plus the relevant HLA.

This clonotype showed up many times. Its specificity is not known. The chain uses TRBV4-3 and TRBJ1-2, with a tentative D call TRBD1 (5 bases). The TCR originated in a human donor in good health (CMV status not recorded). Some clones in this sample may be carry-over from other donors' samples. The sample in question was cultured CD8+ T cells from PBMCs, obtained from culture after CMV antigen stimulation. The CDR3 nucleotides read TGCGCCAGCAGCCAAGATTTACTGGGGGGTGACTATGGCTACACCTTC. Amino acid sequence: CASSQDLLGGDYGYTF.